This TCR beta chain was recovered during a study of regulatory T cells in long-lasting Graves disease. CDR3 regions were amplified by Arm-PCR using iRepertoire HTBI primers to build TCR beta libraries. TCRdb re-analysed the multiplex PCR reads in MiXCR, keeping a single row per CDR3 protein. The sample includes a few hundred thousand distinct CDR3 sequences, about 20% seen only once; the top ten take roughly 26%. Indicated time point: persistent/refractory GD, antithyroid drugs over 5 years with positive TRAb. From RNA extracted from PBMCs, the TCR library was made. It was by American Thyroid Association guidelines that Graves' disease was diagnosed. This CDR3 has 16 residues. Germline assignment: CDR1 SGHDT and CDR2 YYEEEE. The germline V and J ends were trimmed by 0 bases and 2 bases, with 9 bases remaining between them.

The source of this sequence is a female donor with Graves disease. The sequencing here drew on peripheral blood mononuclear cells (PBMCs), taken when the disease was refractory, from a patient treated with antithyroid drugs. V and J are TRBV5-6 and TRBJ1-6; no firm D call. The CDR3 sequence: CASSLEVTAYNSPLHF. In DNA form, the CDR3 reads TGTGCCAGCAGCTTGGAAGTTACGGCCTATAATTCACCCCTCCACTTT.